This TCR beta chain comes out of a study of T cells in Graves' hyperthyroidism and ophthalmopathy (dated by TCRdb to between 2019 and 2020). Background for the entire study: Peripheral blood was collected at initial diagnosis, before any treatment. According to the paper, TCR Vbeta CDR3 sequencing was carried out on about 140 peripheral blood samples, which came from 40 to 45 ophthalmopathy, 75 to 80 hyperthyroidism and roughly 17 progressor patients. Prospective prediction of ophthalmopathy was tested in an independent validation cohort of 18 to 20 hyperthyroidism patients and some 17 patients who later progressed to ophthalmopathy. After blood sampling, hyperthyroidism patients were treated with methimazole at a starting dose of 30 mg daily, and ophthalmopathy patients were treated with high-dose intravenous methylprednisolone. To identify distinguishing TCR V-J signatures, a discovery cohort of about 100 patients was used, comprising 43 with Graves' ophthalmopathy and some 60 with stable Graves' hyperthyroidism. The approximately 98 discovery patients were randomly divided into training and test sets at a 7:3 ratio. Thyroid tissue and blood T-cell repertoires from roughly 6 Graves' hyperthyroidism patients were also compared in the study.

Hyperthyroidism patients were newly diagnosed, had a disease duration of under 2 months, and were aged 18 to 65 years. Exclusion was applied to patients with uncontrolled infections, other autoimmune diseases, pregnancy or lactation. Diagnoses relied on clinical symptoms, serum thyroxine and TRAb, thyroid ultrasound and orbital computed tomography. For progressor patients, blood was drawn at the first diagnosis of hyperthyroidism, before any ophthalmopathy symptoms had appeared. Ficoll-Paque density gradient centrifugation was used to isolate PBMCs from 8 to 10 ml of fresh peripheral blood. Progressor patients were defined as those initially diagnosed with Graves' hyperthyroidism in whom ophthalmopathy developed during follow-up. Total RNA was extracted using Trizol reagent, and RNA quality was assessed on an Agilent 2100 Bioanalyzer. This clonotype has ten or more counts. The target of this receptor is not known. Per-base qualities were not stored, and no clone one base away is much larger.

CDR1 is given as LNHDA and CDR2 as SQIVND, both from the germline V gene (reference sequence). The junction shows trimming of 5 bases on V and 3 bases on J, plus 13 bases between the germline ends. The CDR3, cysteine through phenylalanine, is 14 amino acids long. Just the 42-base CDR3 DNA is kept, in frame starting at base 1. The study at large found these results: In validation, the model predicted progression to ophthalmopathy a median of 6.5 months before onset, with roughly 68% sensitivity and roughly 73% specificity. Sample size was not statistically predetermined, and investigators were not blinded to group allocation. In cross-validation, a model built on a 13 V-J signature told ophthalmopathy apart from stable hyperthyroidism with roughly 87% sensitivity and roughly 81% specificity, and in testing the same model reached 80%/75%. Most expanded thyroid clonotypes (frequency above 0.001) were also found in blood, which suggests that blood repertoires may mirror thyroid immune responses.

The TCR beta CDR3 regions were amplified from the RNA transcripts. A first-round RT-PCR of the TCR CDR3 used the HTBI primer set with the Qiagen OneStep RT-PCR kit. Libraries were constructed in a second round of multiplex PCR, after which size selection and purification were carried out. The libraries were sequenced on an Illumina HiSeq2000 using paired-end 100 bp reads. On the authors' methods: SOAPnuke was used to process the raw data, removing reads that contained adapters or uncalled bases, had a mean Phred below 15, or lacked an exact match to the constant primer or identifier. High-quality paired reads were merged with COPE v1.2.5, and unique nucleotide sequences were defined as clonotypes. Clonotypes were aligned to IMGT TRBV, TRBD and TRBJ reference segments using MiTCR v1.1. The analysis was restricted to V-J combinations with a frequency above 0.0001, which together covered approximately 99% of the repertoires. A TCS score was defined as the ratio of F50 (clonal expansion) to E x V (chaos), with BLOSUM62-based TCRdist applied between CDR3 peptides within each V-J. Welch's t-statistics and random forest reduced some 510 V-J features to 13, which were used in a naive Bayes classifier (R e1071). In-frame beta chains were kept once TCRdb had trimmed the public reads at Q25 with fastp and called clones with MiXCR. All rows with the same CDR3 protein become a single entry with the most common DNA and genes. The V and J calls here are based on TCRdb, not the publication. This sample is represented by over 250,000 distinct CDR3 sequences; about 25% of them were singletons. The leading ten clones occupy approximately 30% of the sample.

Sequences were obtained from blood. In this chain, TRBV19 is recombined with TRBJ1-1; the D gene is possibly TRBD1, with 5 bases matching. The sequence was obtained from a middle-aged man with Graves' hyperthyroidism that later progressed to Graves' ophthalmopathy. Here the CDR3 is given as CASSSQGLDTEAFF. The DNA is TGTGCCAGTAGTTCTCAGGGTCTGGACACTGAAGCTTTCTTT.